The 3 T cell receptor beta chains below come from one sample, sequenced in a study of human T cells and chemical hapten exposure. TCRdb itself ran the RACE reads through MiXCR, one entry per CDR3 protein. The sample consists of 150,000 to 200,000 distinct CDR3 sequences, around a quarter of them appearing once. The time point is: patch test 3, about 24 weeks after DPC sensitization. Treatment of the sample: therapeutic diphenylcyclopropenone sensitization with weekly scalp DPC. The sample in question was whole blood, obtained in connection with sensitization to the hapten diphenylcyclopropenone (DPC). The receptors here all came from a woman aged 18-35 years with alopecia areata. Some clones in this sample may be carry-over from other donors' samples.

This chain connects TRBV6-2 or TRBV6-3 to TRBJ1-5, with TRBD1 identical over 7 bases. The CDR3 runs to 14 residues. Trimming at V came to 4 bases and at J to 9 bases, leaving 9 bases not matched to a gene. Germline values: CDR1 MNHEY, CDR2 SVGEGT. CDR3 DNA sequence: TGTGCCAGCAGTTCGACAGGGCAGGCAGGGCCCCAGCATTTT. Translated, it gives CASSSTGQAGPQHF.

The sample holds a few counts of this clonotype. This chain uses TRBV5-1 with TRBJ1-1, with D perhaps TRBD1 (6 bases). Germline-derived CDR1 and CDR2 are SGHRS and YFSETQ. The CDR3 spans 13 residues. Trimming cost V 3 bases and J 13 bases, with 19 bases left between them. Written as DNA, the CDR3 is TGCGCCAGCAGCTCTAACAGGGATCGGGTTGTTTTCTTT. It specifies CASSSNRDRVVFF.

The rearrangement uses TRBV28 and TRBJ2-1; 9 bases align to TRBD2. CDR1 is MDHEN and CDR2 is SYDVKM in the germline V gene. Germline trimming cut 3 bases from V and 0 bases from J; bases unmatched to any gene: 6. The CDR3 runs 17 residues. The CDR3 sequence: CASSLASGIRSYNEQFF. CDR3 nucleotide sequence: TGTGCCAGCAGTTTGGCTAGCGGGATACGCTCCTACAATGAGCAGTTCTTC.